Presented here are 22 T cell receptor beta chains from one specimen sequenced in a study of CD8 T cells in ankylosing spondylitis. TCRdb analysed the 5' RACE reads with MiXCR anew, one entry per CDR3 protein. The data show approximately 40,000 distinct CDR3 sequences, 6% seen once. The sequencing input was blood, either unsorted or a sorted T cell fraction (not recorded which). The receptors were sampled from a male donor with ankylosing spondylitis or in good health (not recorded which).

This clonotype has a count of ten or more. A clone one base away is much larger, so this may be a read error. CDR3 residues: CASSLWGAEELFF. The CDR3 coding sequence is TGTGCCAGCAGCTTGTGGGGGGCCGAGGAGCTGTTTTTT. The gene calls are TRBV7-8 and TRBJ2-2; D may correspond to TRBD1 or TRBD2 (6 bases each). Germline V lookup: CDR1 SGHVS, CDR2 FQNEAQ. The V gene lost 3 bases and the J gene lost 10 bases, with 12 bases spanning the gap. The CDR3 has 13 amino acids. Drawing the rest from reference TRBV7-8 and TRBJ2-2, the complete variable domain is GAGVSQSPRYKVAKRGQDVALRCDPISGHVSLFWYQQALGQGPEFLTYFQNEAQLDKSGLPSDRFFAERPEGSVSTLKIQRTQQEDSAVYLCASSLWGAEELFFGEGSRLTVL.

This clonotype has at least ten counts. This chain links TRBV20-1 with TRBJ2-7; tentative D call: TRBD1 (6 bases). The CDR3 is made up of 14 amino acids. V lost 4 bases, J lost 2 bases, and 15 bases lay in between. CDR1 is DFQATT and CDR2 is SNEGSKA in the germline V gene (reference sequence). The CDR3 DNA follows: TGCAGTGCTATGGACAGATACTATCCCTACGAGCAGTACTTC. Translated, it gives CSAMDRYYPYEQYF.

This clonotype was observed many times. J is TRBJ2-7 and V is TRBV18; D gene unclear. Trimming took 4 bases from V and 0 from J, leaving 10 bases between them. The CDR3 has 14 residues. CDR1 and CDR2 from the germline V gene are KGHSH and LQKENI. The CDR3 loop reads CASSHQDHSYEQYF. The CDR3 DNA is TGTGCCAGCTCACACCAGGATCACTCCTACGAGCAGTACTTC.

At least ten counts were recorded for this clonotype. V gene TRBV5-6 combines with J gene TRBJ1-6; D gene ambiguous. Germline V CDR1 and CDR2: SGHDT, YYEEEE. The CDR3 loop spans 16 amino acids. The ends were cut back, 1 base at V and 0 bases at J, with 8 bases in the middle. The CDR3 region has the DNA TGTGCCAGCAGCTTGACGGGGAGCTCCTATAATTCACCCCTCCACTTT. Protein sequence: CASSLTGSSYNSPLHF.

In its sample, this clonotype was seen many times. The chain is built from TRBV5-1 and TRBJ1-1; 7 bases are a match to TRBD1. Germline loops: CDR1 SGHRS, CDR2 YFSETQ. The CDR3 extends over 15 amino acids. Trimming cost V 3 bases and J 0 bases; bases outside gene matches: 5. Here the CDR3 reads CASSSTRGVNTEAFF. CDR3 nucleotide sequence: TGCGCCAGCAGCTCAACCAGGGGGGTGAACACTGAAGCTTTCTTT.

This clonotype was counted many times. The V call is TRBV20-1, the J call TRBJ2-1; D is unresolved. This CDR3 comprises 14 residues. Trimming removed 3 bases from V and 0 bases from J, with 9 bases in between. CDR1 and CDR2 from the germline V gene are DFQATT and SNEGSKA (reference sequence). The CDR3 DNA reads as TGCAGTGCTAGTAACCCGAGCTCCTACAATGAGCAGTTCTTC. Translating gives CSASNPSSYNEQFF.

The sample holds many counts of this clonotype. The chain uses TRBV20-1 and TRBJ1-4, with a possible D match to TRBD1 (5 bases). V lost 0 bases to trimming and J lost 10 bases, with 15 bases between them. The CDR3 has 14 residues. Germline V gene lookup returns CDR1 DFQATT and CDR2 SNEGSKA (reference sequence). The CDR3 sequence: CSARDTETVRKLFF. The CDR3 coding sequence is TGCAGTGCTAGAGATACAGAGACAGTTAGAAAACTGTTTTTT.

In its sample, this clonotype was seen many times. The J gene is TRBJ2-1, the V gene TRBV5-1; D ambiguous. This CDR3 comprises 15 residues. The germline V gene encodes CDR1 SGHRS and CDR2 YFSETQ. V was shortened by 0 bases and J by 4 bases, with 11 bases between the two germline ends. In nucleotides, the CDR3 is TGCGCCAGCAGCTTGGACCCTTTGGAGTACAATGAGCAGTTCTTC. Translating it yields CASSLDPLEYNEQFF.

At least ten counts were recorded for this clonotype. This chain connects TRBV4-3 to TRBJ2-5; perhaps TRBD1 as D (6 bases). Germline CDR1 LGHNA, CDR2 YSLEER. Trimming stripped 0 bases from V and 5 bases from J, with 13 bases between. The CDR3 has 15 amino acids. Written as DNA, the CDR3 is TGCGCCAGCAGCCAAGACAGGGGCTCTTGGGAGACCCAGTACTTC. Translating it yields CASSQDRGSWETQYF.

Ten or more counts support this clonotype. The chain joins TRBV12-3 or TRBV12-4 to TRBJ2-1; D is unclear. V was clipped by 3 bases and J by 8 bases, with 17 bases between them. The CDR3 is made up of 15 amino acids. The CDR3: CASSLGKGLGYEQFF. Here the CDR3 DNA reads TGTGCCAGCAGTTTGGGGAAGGGTCTCGGGTATGAGCAGTTCTTC.

By share, this clonotype counts as medium-sized. This rearrangement joins TRBV7-3 to TRBJ2-5, with 8 positions matching TRBD1. This CDR3 is built from 15 residues. Germline CDR1 reads SGHTA; CDR2 reads FQGTGA. V was pared by 3 bases and J by 5 bases, with 8 bases of the junction left unmatched. CDR3 sequence reads: CASSFGQGRGETQYF. In DNA, the CDR3 is TGTGCCAGCAGCTTCGGACAGGGAAGGGGGGAGACCCAGTACTTC.

This clonotype was seen many times. The chain employs TRBV12-5 and TRBJ2-3; D is uncertain. V lost 0 bases and J lost 5, with 12 bases in between. CDR1 and CDR2 from the germline V gene are LGHNT and FRNRAP. The CDR3 covers 15 residues. The CDR3 nucleotides are TGTGCTAGTGGTTTGGTACGGGTTTCCCGAGATACGCAGTATTTT. This gives the protein CASGLVRVSRDTQYF.

This clonotype was seen ten or more times. This chain uses TRBV6-1 with TRBJ2-3; perhaps D is TRBD1 or TRBD2 (5 bases each). Germline values: CDR1 MNHNS, CDR2 SASEGT. Trimming took 6 bases from V and 2 from J, leaving 12 bases between them. The CDR3 spans 14 residues. This CDR3 reads CASSRGPNTDTQYF. CDR3 DNA: TGTGCCAGCAGCCGGGGACCCAACACAGATACGCAGTATTTT.

This clonotype was picked up many times. The chain employs TRBV18 and TRBJ2-1; 8 bases agree with TRBD1. This CDR3 contains 15 residues. The trim removed 1 base at V and 3 bases at J, leaving 2 bases unmatched. Germline V gene lookup returns CDR1 KGHSH and CDR2 LQKENI. The CDR3 coding sequence is TGTGCCAGCTCACCACAACAGGGGGGCTACAATGAGCAGTTCTTC. Translation gives CASSPQQGGYNEQFF.

This clonotype occurred many times. V and J are TRBV6-6 and TRBJ2-7; tentatively, D is TRBD1 (5 bases). This CDR3 has 13 residues. V lost 8 bases and J lost 6, with 17 bases in between. The V gene's germline CDR1 is MNHNY and CDR2 SVGAGI (reference sequence). The CDR3 reads CASLGVVPREQYF. The CDR3 region has the DNA TGTGCCAGCCTAGGGGTTGTTCCCCGCGAGCAGTACTTC.

This clonotype was counted at least ten times. The rearrangement joins TRBV11-2 to TRBJ1-5; weak D call: TRBD1 (5 bases). The CDR3 is 13 residues long. Deletions cut 5 bases from V and 7 bases from J, with 12 bases between. Germline V gives CDR1 SGHAT, CDR2 FQNNGV. CDR3 residues: CASSPEKGQPQHF. The CDR3 coding sequence is TGTGCCAGCAGCCCCGAGAAGGGGCAGCCCCAGCATTTT.

There are many counts of this clonotype. The V gene is TRBV6-2 or TRBV6-3, the J gene TRBJ2-5, with D perhaps matching TRBD1 or TRBD2 (5 bases each). Germline-derived CDR1 and CDR2 are MNHEY and SVGEGT. V was cut by 5 bases and J by 7 bases, with 14 bases left in between. The CDR3 spans 13 residues. CDR3 bases: TGTGCCAGCAGTGGGACCACGATGGGGACCCAGTACTTC. Amino acid sequence: CASSGTTMGTQYF.

This clonotype has ten or more counts. The chain couples TRBV5-1 to TRBJ2-2, with D unclear. CDR1 SGHRS and CDR2 YFSETQ come from the germline V gene. V lost 6 bases and J lost 7, with 16 bases in between. The CDR3 spans 14 residues. CDR3 residues: CASTTSGLSGELFF. CDR3 sequence (DNA): TGCGCCAGCACAACCAGTGGGCTGAGCGGGGAGCTGTTTTTT.

This clonotype was observed many times. This chain links TRBV4-2 with TRBJ1-1; D remains ambiguous. The CDR3 has 15 amino acids. Germline loops: CDR1 LGHNA, CDR2 YNFKEQ. Trimming removed 1 base from V and 4 bases from J, with 13 bases in between. CDR3 nucleotides: TGTGCCAGCAGCCAAGCAAGGATCACGGGCACTGAAGCTTTCTTT. Translating gives CASSQARITGTEAFF.

This clonotype has a count of ten or more. This chain connects TRBV2 to TRBJ2-7, with 9 positions matching TRBD2. Germline CDR1 and CDR2: SNHLY and FYNNEI. The junction had 5 bases not matched to a gene; V was cut back by 0 bases and J by 5 bases. This CDR3 region has 15 residues. Written as DNA, the CDR3 is TGTGCCAGCAGTGAAGCACGCGGGAGGGCCGACGAGCAGTACTTC. Amino acids: CASSEARGRADEQYF.

This clonotype was detected ten times or more. The rearrangement uses TRBV19 and TRBJ2-1, with D possibly TRBD2 on 5 matching bases. V was cut by 3 bases and J by 7 bases, with 16 bases left in between. This CDR3 comprises 15 residues. Per germline, CDR1 LNHDA and CDR2 SQIVND (reference sequence). CDR3 region: CASSIIAPSLNEQFF. The CDR3 DNA is TGTGCCAGTAGTATCATCGCCCCTAGCCTTAATGAGCAGTTCTTC.

Many counts were recorded for this clonotype. A junction boundary mismatches the germline segment, possibly from a read error. The CDR3, as DNA: TGTGCCAGCGGTGACAGGGCGGCAGATACGCAGTATTTT. Its protein product is CASGDRAADTQYF. V and J are TRBV2 and TRBJ2-3, with 7 nucleotides matching TRBD1. The CDR3 length is 13 residues. Germline V gene sequence: CDR1 SNHLY, CDR2 FYNNEI.